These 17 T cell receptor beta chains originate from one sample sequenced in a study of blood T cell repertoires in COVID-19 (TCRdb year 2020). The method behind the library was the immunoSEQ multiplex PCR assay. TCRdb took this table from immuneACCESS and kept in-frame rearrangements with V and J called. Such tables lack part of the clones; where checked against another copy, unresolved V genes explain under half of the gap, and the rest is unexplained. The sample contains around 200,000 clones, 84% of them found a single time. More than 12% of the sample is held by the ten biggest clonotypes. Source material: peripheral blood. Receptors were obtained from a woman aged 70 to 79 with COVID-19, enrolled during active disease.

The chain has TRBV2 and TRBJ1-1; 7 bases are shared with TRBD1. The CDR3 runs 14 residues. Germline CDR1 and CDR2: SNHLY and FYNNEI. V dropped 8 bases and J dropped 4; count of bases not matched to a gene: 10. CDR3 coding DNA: TGTGCCAGCCACCTAGAGAGGGGGCTCACTGAAGCTTTCTTT. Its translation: CASHLERGLTEAFF.

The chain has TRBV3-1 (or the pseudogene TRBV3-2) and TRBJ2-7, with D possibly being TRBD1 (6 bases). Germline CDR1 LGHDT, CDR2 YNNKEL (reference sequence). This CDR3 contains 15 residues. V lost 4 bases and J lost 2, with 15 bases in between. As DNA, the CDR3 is TGTGCCAGCAGCCGGGAATTCGCAGGGGCCTACGAGCAGTACTTC. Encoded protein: CASSREFAGAYEQYF.

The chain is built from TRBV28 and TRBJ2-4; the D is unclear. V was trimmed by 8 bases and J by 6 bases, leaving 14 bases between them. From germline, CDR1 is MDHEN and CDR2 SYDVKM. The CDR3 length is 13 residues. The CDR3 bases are TGTGCCAGCGACGGTGGAGTTTCAAACATTCAGTACTTC. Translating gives CASDGGVSNIQYF.

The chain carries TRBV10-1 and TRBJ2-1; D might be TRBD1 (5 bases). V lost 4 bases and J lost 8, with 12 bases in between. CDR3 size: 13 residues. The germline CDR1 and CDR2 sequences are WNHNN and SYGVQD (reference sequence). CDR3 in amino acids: CASSAVRVHEQFF. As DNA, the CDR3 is TGCGCCAGCAGTGCAGTCAGGGTCCATGAGCAGTTCTTC.

In DNA, the CDR3 is TGTGCCAGCAGCGAAGGACAGGCACCTGAAGCTTTCTTT. Residues: CASSEGQAPEAFF. The chain has TRBV5-4 and TRBJ1-1; 7 nucleotides agree with TRBD1. J was trimmed by 6 bases and V by 4 bases; bases with no gene match: 6. There are 13 residues in the CDR3. CDR1 is SGHNT and CDR2 is YYREEE in the germline V gene (reference sequence). Based on the CDR3 plus reference TRBV5-4 and TRBJ1-1, the full variable domain is ETGVTQSPTHLIKTRGQQVTLRCSSQSGHNTVSWYQQALGQGPQFIFQYYREEENGRGNFPPRFSGLQFPNYSSELNVNALELDDSALYLCASSEGQAPEAFFGQGTRLTVV.

This chain's CDR3 is CASSAGLAGDNEQFF. The CDR3 nucleotides are TGTGCCAGCAGTGCCGGACTAGCGGGGGACAATGAGCAGTTCTTC. J is TRBJ2-1 and V is TRBV28; TRBD2 matches at 13 bases. Trimming took 5 bases from V and 5 from J; bases not matched to a gene: 3. The CDR3 is 15 amino acids. Germline CDR1 reads MDHEN; CDR2 reads SYDVKM.

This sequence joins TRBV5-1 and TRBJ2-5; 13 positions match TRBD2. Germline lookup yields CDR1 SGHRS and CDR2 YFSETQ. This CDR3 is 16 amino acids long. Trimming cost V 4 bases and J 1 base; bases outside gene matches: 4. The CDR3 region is CASSPRLAGGQETQYF. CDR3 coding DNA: TGCGCCAGCAGCCCCCGACTAGCGGGGGGCCAAGAGACCCAGTACTTC.

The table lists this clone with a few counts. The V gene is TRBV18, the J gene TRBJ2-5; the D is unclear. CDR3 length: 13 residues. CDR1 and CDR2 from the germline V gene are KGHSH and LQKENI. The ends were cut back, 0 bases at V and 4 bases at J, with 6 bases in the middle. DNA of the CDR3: TGTGCCAGCTCACCACCGAGTACAGAGACCCAGTACTTC. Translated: CASSPPSTETQYF.

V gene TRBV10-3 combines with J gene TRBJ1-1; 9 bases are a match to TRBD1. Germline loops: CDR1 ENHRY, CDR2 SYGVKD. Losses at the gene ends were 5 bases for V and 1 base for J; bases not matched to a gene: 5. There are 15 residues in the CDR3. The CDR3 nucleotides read TGTGCCATCAGTCGAAGGGACAGGGCGAACACTGAAGCTTTCTTT. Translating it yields CAISRRDRANTEAFF.

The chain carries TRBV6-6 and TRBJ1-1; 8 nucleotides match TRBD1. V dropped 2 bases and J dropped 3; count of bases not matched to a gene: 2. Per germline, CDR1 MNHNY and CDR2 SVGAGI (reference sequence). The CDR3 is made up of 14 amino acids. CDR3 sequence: CASSYQGADTEAFF. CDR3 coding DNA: TGTGCCAGCAGTTACCAGGGGGCAGACACTGAAGCTTTCTTT.

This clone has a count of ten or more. In nucleotides, the CDR3 is TGTGCCAGTACCCCGTCGGGACAGATCGACTATGGCTACACCTTC. This encodes CASTPSGQIDYGYTF. This rearrangement joins TRBV19 to TRBJ1-2; 7 bases match TRBD1. Germline V gene data show CDR1 as LNHDA and CDR2 as SQIVND (reference sequence). The CDR3 loop spans 15 amino acids. V was clipped by 7 bases and J by 3 bases; unmatched bases: 11.

The CDR3 coding sequence is TGTGCCAGCAGTTTACCGGGACTTTCTAAGGCTGGGGAGCTGTTTTTT. It translates to CASSLPGLSKAGELFF. This chain connects TRBV28 to TRBJ2-2, with D possibly being TRBD2 (6 bases). V was clipped by 2 bases and J by 8 bases, with 18 bases between them. The germline V gene has CDR1 MDHEN and CDR2 SYDVKM. CDR3 length equals 16 residues.

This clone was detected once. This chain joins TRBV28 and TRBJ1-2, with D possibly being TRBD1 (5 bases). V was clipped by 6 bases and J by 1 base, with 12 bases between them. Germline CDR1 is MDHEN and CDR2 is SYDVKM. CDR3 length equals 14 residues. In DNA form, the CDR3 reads TGTGCCAGCAGCCCTGGGGGGGGTAACTATGGCTACACCTTC. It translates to CASSPGGGNYGYTF.

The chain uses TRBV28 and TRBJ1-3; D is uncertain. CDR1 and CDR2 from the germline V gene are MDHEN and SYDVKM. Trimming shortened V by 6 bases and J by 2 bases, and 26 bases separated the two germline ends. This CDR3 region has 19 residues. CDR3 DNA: TGTGCCAGCAGGCCCTCGGAGGGAAACCTCGTGAGGGCTGGAAACACCATATATTTT. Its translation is CASRPSEGNLVRAGNTIYF.

As DNA, the CDR3 is TGTGCCAGTAGTTCTACCGGGGAGACCCAGTACTTC. Protein: CASSSTGETQYF. The chain has TRBV19 and TRBJ2-5; no clear D gene. The CDR3 totals 12 residues. Trimming shortened V by 5 bases and J by 5 bases, and 9 bases separated the two germline ends. From germline, CDR1 is LNHDA and CDR2 SQIVND (reference sequence).

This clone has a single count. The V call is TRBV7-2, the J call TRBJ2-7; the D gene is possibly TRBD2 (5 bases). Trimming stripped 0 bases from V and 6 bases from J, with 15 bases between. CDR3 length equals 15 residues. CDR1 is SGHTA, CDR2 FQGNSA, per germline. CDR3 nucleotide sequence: TGTGCCAGCAGCTTAGCTCCTACCCGAGGGTCCGAGCAGTACTTC. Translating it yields CASSLAPTRGSEQYF.

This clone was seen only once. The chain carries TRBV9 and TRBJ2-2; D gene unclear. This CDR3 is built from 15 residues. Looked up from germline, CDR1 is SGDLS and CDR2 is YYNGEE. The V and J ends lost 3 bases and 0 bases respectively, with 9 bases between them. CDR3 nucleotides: TGTGCCAGCAGCGGTGCAACAGCGAACACCGGGGAGCTGTTTTTT. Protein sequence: CASSGATANTGELFF.